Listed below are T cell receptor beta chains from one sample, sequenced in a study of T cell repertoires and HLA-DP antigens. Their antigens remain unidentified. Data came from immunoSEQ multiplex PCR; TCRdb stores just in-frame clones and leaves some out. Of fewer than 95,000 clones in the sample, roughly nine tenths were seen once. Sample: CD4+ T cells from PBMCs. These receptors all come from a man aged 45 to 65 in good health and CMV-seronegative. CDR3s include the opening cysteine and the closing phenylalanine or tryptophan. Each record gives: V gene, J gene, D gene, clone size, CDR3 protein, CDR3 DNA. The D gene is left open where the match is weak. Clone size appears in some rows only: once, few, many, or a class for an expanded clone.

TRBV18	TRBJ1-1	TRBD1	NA	CASSPRGRESTEAFF	TGTGCCAGCTCACCAAGGGGGCGAGAGAGCACTGAAGCTTTCTTT
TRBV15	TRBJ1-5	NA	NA	CATSRDAASFNQPQHF	TGTGCCACCAGCAGAGATGCGGCCAGCTTTAATCAGCCCCAGCATTTT
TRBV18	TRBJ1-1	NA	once	CASSPGTEAFF	TGTGCCAGCTCACCGGGTACTGAAGCTTTCTTT
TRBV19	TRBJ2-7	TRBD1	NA	CASTGQGSYEQYF	TGTGCCAGTACGGGACAGGGATCCTACGAGCAGTACTTC
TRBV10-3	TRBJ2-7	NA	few	CAISESRGRLYF	TGTGCCATCAGTGAGTCACGGGGGAGACTGTACTTC
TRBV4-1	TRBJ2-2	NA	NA	CASSQAREYGTGELFF	TGCGCCAGCAGCCAAGCCCGGGAGTACGGCACCGGGGAGCTGTTTTTT
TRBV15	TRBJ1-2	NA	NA	CATSKTGTQGIYGYTF	TGTGCCACCAGCAAAACCGGGACCCAGGGGATTTATGGCTACACCTTC
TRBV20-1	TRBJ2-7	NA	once	CSAAFTYEQYF	TGCAGTGCCGCGTTTACGTACGAGCAGTACTTC
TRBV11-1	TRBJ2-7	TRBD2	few	CASSRWTGTSGSYEQYF	TGTGCCAGCAGCCGATGGACCGGGACTAGCGGGAGCTACGAGCAGTACTTC
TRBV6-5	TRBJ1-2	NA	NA	CASSYSNVGGGYTF	TGTGCCAGCAGTTACTCGAACGTGGGGGGAGGCTACACCTTC
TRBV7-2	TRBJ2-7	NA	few	CASSENRVKQYF	TGTGCCAGCAGCGAAAACAGGGTCAAGCAGTACTTC
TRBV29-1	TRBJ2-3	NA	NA	CSVEIVITDTQYF	TGCAGCGTTGAGATCGTTATCACAGATACGCAGTATTTT
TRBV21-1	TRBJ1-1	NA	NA	CASSKGQGEKTEAFF	TGTGCCAGCAGCAAAGGCCAGGGAGAAAAGACTGAAGCTTTCTTT
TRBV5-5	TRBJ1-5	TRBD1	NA	CASSLQGGNQPQHF	TGTGCCAGCAGCTTACAGGGGGGGAATCAGCCCCAGCATTTT
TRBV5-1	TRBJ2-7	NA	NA	CASSPRGTNYEQYF	TGCGCCAGCAGCCCCCGGGGCACAAACTACGAGCAGTACTTC
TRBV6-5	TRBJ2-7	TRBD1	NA	CASSQSRQGIYEQYF	TGTGCCAGCAGTCAGAGTAGACAGGGGATTTACGAGCAGTACTTC
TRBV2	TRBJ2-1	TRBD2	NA	CASSSGGPTYNEQFF	TGTGCCAGCAGTTCGGGGGGGCCGACATACAATGAGCAGTTCTTC
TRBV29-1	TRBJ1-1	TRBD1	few	CSVGGATGGAAEAFF	TGCAGCGTCGGGGGAGCGACAGGGGGCGCGGCTGAAGCTTTCTTT
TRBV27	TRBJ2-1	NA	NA	CASSSSGTSWSEQFF	TGTGCCAGCAGTTCGTCCGGAACTAGCTGGAGTGAGCAGTTCTTC
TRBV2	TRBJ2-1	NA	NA	CASKAAGAGAEQFF	TGTGCCAGCAAAGCGGCGGGGGCGGGCGCTGAGCAGTTCTTC
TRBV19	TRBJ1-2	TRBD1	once	CASSMPRTGLNYGYTF	TGTGCCAGTAGTATGCCTCGGACAGGCCTGAACTATGGCTACACCTTC
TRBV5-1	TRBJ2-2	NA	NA	CASSLARGGTGELFF	TGCGCCAGCAGCTTGGCCAGGGGAGGGACCGGGGAGCTGTTTTTT
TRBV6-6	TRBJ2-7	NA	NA	CASRDSGRNYEQYF	TGTGCCAGCAGGGATTCGGGACGGAACTACGAGCAGTACTTC
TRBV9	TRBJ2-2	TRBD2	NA	CASSVGLAGNTGELFF	TGTGCCAGCAGCGTAGGGCTAGCGGGGAACACCGGGGAGCTGTTTTTT
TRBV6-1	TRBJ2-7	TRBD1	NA	CASRGGQGHEQYF	TGTGCCAGCAGAGGTGGACAGGGCCACGAGCAGTACTTC
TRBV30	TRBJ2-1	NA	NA	CAWSRVGAWNEQFF	TGTGCCTGGAGTAGGGTGGGAGCATGGAATGAGCAGTTCTTC
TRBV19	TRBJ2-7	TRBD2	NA	CASSDLTSGRVYEQYF	TGTGCCAGTAGTGACTTGACTAGCGGGAGGGTATACGAGCAGTACTTC
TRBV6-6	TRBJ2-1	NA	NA	CASSYPGNPSYNEQFF	TGTGCCAGCAGTTACCCAGGGAATCCTTCCTACAATGAGCAGTTCTTC
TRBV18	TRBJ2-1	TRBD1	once	CASSRDRAHNEQFF	TGTGCCAGCTCCCGGGACAGGGCCCACAATGAGCAGTTCTTC
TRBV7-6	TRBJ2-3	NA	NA	CASSLGRGPTDTQYF	TGTGCCAGCAGCTTAGGTCGGGGGCCCACAGATACGCAGTATTTT
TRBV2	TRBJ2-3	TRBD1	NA	CASSADRGGDTQYF	TGTGCCAGCAGCGCAGACAGGGGGGGAGATACGCAGTATTTT
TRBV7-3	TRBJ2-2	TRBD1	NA	CASSPGQGLIGELFF	TGTGCCAGCAGCCCGGGACAGGGTCTGATCGGGGAGCTGTTTTTT
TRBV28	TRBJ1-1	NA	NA	CASSLTGTPNTEAFF	TGTGCCAGCAGTCTGACCGGGACACCTAACACTGAAGCTTTCTTT
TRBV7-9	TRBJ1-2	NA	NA	CASSPRTVGGYTF	TGTGCCAGCAGCCCGAGGACAGTAGGCGGCTACACCTTC
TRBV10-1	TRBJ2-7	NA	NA	CASSEGAGYYEQYF	TGCGCCAGCAGTGAAGGTGCAGGATACTACGAGCAGTACTTC
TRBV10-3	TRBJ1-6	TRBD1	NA	CATAGTGNSPLHF	TGTGCCACCGCCGGGACAGGGAATTCACCCCTCCACTTT
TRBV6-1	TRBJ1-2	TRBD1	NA	CASSADRNYGYTF	TGTGCCAGCAGTGCGGACAGGAACTATGGCTACACCTTC
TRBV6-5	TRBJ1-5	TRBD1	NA	CASSGGQTSNQPQHF	TGTGCCAGCAGTGGGGGACAGACTAGCAATCAGCCCCAGCATTTT